Sequencing of this TCR beta chain was carried out in a study of metastatic and nonmetastatic thyroid tumors. Each patient came to thyroid surgery without any prior treatment (of any kind). Germline V CDR1 and CDR2: MDHEN, SYDVKM. The CDR3 covers 14 residues. With 3 bases removed from V and 3 bases from J, the gap between germline ends came to 12 bases. TCRdb re-called clones via MiXCR from the PCR reads. The sample has about 4,000 clones; about 22% are singletons. This clone was detected ten times or more. V and J are TRBV28 and TRBJ2-7, with D uncertain. The sample taken for sequencing was tumor tissue. The clonotype originates from a female donor with papillary thyroid cancer or a benign thyroid nodule (not recorded which). Some clones in this sample may be carry-over from other donors' samples. The CDR3 sequence: CASSLTFGNYEQYF. In nucleotides, the CDR3 is TGTGCCAGCAGTTTGACCTTCGGCAACTACGAGCAGTACTTC. Based on the CDR3 plus reference TRBV28 and TRBJ2-7, the full variable domain is DVKVTQSSRYLVKRTGEKVFLECVQDMDHENMFWYRQDPGLGLRLIYFSYDVKMKEKGDIPEGYSVSREKKERFSLILESASTNQTSMYLCASSLTFGNYEQYFGPGTRLTVT.